This TCR beta chain was sequenced for a study of CD8 T cells in Susac syndrome. Study results and caveats: In Susac syndrome, the CD4+ T cell repertoires did not show clonal expansion.

This CDR3 region has 13 residues. The ends were cut back, 5 bases at V and 5 bases at J, with 12 bases in the middle. When the RNA was reverse transcribed, random hexamers were used with an input of about 0.5 to 1 ug. Amplification of TCR beta CDR3 used immunoSEQ multiplex PCR across 54 Vbeta and 13 Jbeta. Via MiXCR, TCRdb re-called the immunoSEQ multiplex PCR reads, giving one row per CDR3 protein. The data hold hundreds of thousands of distinct CDR3 sequences, with 90% to 96% observed a single time. As regards this clonotype: Its specificity is unknown.

TCR beta sequencing covered blood CD8+ and CD4+ T cells. Input material: CD4+ T cells from PBMCs. The V gene is TRBV12-3 or TRBV12-4, the J gene TRBJ1-2; D unclear. The TCR was taken from a human donor with Susac syndrome. DNA of the CDR3: TGTGCCAGCAGTCCTCCCTTAGGGTATGGCTACACCTTC. This codes for CASSPPLGYGYTF.